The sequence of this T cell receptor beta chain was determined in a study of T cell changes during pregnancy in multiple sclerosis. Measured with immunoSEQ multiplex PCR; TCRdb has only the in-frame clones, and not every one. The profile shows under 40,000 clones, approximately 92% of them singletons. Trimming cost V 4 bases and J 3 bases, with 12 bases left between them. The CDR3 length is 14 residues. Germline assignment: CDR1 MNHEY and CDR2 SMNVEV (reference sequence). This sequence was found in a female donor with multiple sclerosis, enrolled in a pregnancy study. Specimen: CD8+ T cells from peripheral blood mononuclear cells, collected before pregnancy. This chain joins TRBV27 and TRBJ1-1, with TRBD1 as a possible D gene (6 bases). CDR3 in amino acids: CASSYRRGDTEAFF. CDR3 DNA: TGTGCCAGCAGTTATCGCAGGGGTGACACTGAAGCTTTCTTT.